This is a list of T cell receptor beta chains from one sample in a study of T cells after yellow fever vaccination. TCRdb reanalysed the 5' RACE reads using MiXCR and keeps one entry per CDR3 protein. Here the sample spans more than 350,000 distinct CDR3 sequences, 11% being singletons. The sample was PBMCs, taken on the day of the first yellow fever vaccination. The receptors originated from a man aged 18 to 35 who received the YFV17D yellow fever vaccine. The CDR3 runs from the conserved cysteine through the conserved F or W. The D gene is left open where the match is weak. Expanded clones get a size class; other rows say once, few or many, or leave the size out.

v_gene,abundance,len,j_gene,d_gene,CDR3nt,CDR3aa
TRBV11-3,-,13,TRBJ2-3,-,TGTGCCAGCAGCCTAGAACCTCAGGGTACGCAGTATTTT,CASSLEPQGTQYF
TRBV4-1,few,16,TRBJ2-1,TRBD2,TGCGCCAGCAGCCCGATAATAGCGGGGGATTACAATGAGCAGTTCTTC,CASSPIIAGDYNEQFF
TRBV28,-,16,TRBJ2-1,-,TGTGCCAGCAGTCCCACGGGGGCGAGCTCCTACAATGAGCAGTTCTTC,CASSPTGASSYNEQFF
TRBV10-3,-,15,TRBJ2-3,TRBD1,TGTGCCATCAGTGGGCAGGGGGCCTTGACAGATACGCAGTATTTT,CAISGQGALTDTQYF
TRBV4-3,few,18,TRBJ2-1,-,TGCGCCAGCAGCCAAGAACTTCTTCGCGGGGTCTCCTACAATGAGCAGTTCTTC,CASSQELLRGVSYNEQFF
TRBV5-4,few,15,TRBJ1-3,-,TGTGCCAGCAGCTTTCAACAGGGAAATGGAAACACCATATATTTT,CASSFQQGNGNTIYF
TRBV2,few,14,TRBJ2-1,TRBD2,TGTGCCAGCAGTGCCCCTAGCGGGGCTAATGAGCAGTTCTTC,CASSAPSGANEQFF
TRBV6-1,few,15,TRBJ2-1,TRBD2,TGTGCCAGCAGTCCCCGCGGGAGAGAAAAAAATGAGCAGTTCTTC,CASSPRGREKNEQFF
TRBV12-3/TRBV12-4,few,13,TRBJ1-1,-,TGTGCCAGCAGTTCCTCTTTGAACACTGAAGCTTTCTTT,CASSSSLNTEAFF
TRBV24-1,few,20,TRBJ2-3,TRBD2,TGTGCCACCAGTGACCGACTAGCGGGGGGCTTGGGCACAAAAACAAATACGCAGTATTTT,CATSDRLAGGLGTKTNTQYF
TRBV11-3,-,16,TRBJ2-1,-,TGTGCCAGCAGCTCCGGAGGGAGCAGAAAACCCAATGAGCAGTTCTTC,CASSSGGSRKPNEQFF